This TCR beta chain is from a study of cytomegalovirus exposure and HLA in healthy donors. PCR used 60 Vbeta primers and 13 Jbeta primers. TCRdb's copy holds only in-frame clones and misses some; the assay was immunoSEQ multiplex PCR. This sample has around 150,000 clones; more than 70% occur once, and the top ten carry approximately 2.5%. The V and J ends lost 0 bases and 4 bases, in that order; junction bases with no gene match: 4. Germline CDR1 is SGDLS and CDR2 is YYNGEE. The CDR3 runs 15 residues. This chain uses TRBV9 with TRBJ2-1; 7 bases are shared with TRBD2. Input material: PBMCs. This sequence originates from a man between 45 and 60 years old in good health and CMV-seronegative. The CDR3 here is CASSVAAGAYNEQFF. The CDR3 coding sequence is TGTGCCAGCAGCGTAGCCGCGGGAGCATACAATGAGCAGTTCTTC. Looking up the rest from reference TRBV9 and TRBJ2-1 gives the full variable domain: DSGVTQTPKHLITATGQRVTLRCSPRSGDLSVYWYQQSLDQGLQFLIQYYNGEERAKGNILERFSAQQFPDLHSELNLSSLELGDSALYFCASSVAAGAYNEQFFGPGTRLTVL.